This TCR beta chain is drawn from a study of blood T cell repertoires in COVID-19. Looking at the study overall: Samples of COVID-19 (acute and convalescent) were obtained from the United States, Italy and Spain. Sources were T cells, B-cell-depleted T cells, or PBMCs; the material itself was cDNA or gDNA.

CDR1 and CDR2 from the germline V gene are MDHEN and SYDVKM. V trimming: 0 bases; J trimming: 8 bases; junction bases outside the gene matches: 9. CDR3 size: 16 residues. Authors' data handling: Estimated nucleated cell counts came from reference gene primer amplification. TCRdb keeps only in-frame clones here, not all; method: immunoSEQ multiplex PCR. The D gene and trimming were derived from the DNA, and the V and J assignments and clone size from that table. The profile shows tens of thousands of clones, about 88% of them singletons. Specimen: peripheral blood. This chain links TRBV28 with TRBJ2-1, with TRBD2 matching over 8 bases. This TCR was recovered from a woman aged 45 to 65 with active COVID-19. In DNA, the CDR3 is TGTGCCAGCAGTTTATGGGGGGCGGGAGGAAGGGATGAGCAGTTCTTC. Protein: CASSLWGAGGRDEQFF.